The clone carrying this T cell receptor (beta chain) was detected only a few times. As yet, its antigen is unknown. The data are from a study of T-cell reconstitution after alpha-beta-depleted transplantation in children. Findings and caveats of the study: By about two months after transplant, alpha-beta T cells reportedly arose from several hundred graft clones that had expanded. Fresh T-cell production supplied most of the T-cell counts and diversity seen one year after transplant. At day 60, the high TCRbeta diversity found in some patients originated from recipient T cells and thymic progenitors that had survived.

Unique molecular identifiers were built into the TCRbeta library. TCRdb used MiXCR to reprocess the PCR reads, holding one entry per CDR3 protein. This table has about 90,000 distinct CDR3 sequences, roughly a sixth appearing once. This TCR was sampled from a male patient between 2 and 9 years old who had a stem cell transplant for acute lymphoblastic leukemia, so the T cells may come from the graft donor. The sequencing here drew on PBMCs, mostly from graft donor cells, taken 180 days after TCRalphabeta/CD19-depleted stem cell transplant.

CDR3 DNA sequence: TGTGCCAGCTCACCACCGGTGCTTTTGAAGCAGTTCTTC. This sequence encodes CASSPPVLLKQFF. The chain joins TRBV18 to TRBJ2-1; D call uncertain. The ends were cut back, 0 bases at V and 11 bases at J, with 11 bases in the middle. Germline V gene lookup returns CDR1 KGHSH and CDR2 LQKENI. The CDR3 is 13 amino acids.